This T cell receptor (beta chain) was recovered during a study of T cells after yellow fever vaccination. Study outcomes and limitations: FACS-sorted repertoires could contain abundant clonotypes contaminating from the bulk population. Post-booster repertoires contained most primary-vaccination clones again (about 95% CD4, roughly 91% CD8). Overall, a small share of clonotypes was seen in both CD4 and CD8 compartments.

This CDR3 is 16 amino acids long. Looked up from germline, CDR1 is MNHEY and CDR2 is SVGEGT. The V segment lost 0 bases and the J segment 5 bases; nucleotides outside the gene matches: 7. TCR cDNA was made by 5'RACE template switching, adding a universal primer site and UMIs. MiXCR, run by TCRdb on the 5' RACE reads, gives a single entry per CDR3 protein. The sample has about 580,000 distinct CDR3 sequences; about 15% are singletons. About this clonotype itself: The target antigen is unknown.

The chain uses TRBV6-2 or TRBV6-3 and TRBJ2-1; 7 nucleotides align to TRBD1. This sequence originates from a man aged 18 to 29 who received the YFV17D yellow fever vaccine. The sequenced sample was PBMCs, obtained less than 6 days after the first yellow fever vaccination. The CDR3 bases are TGTGCCAGCAGTTACTCGGGGACAGATACTAACAATGAGCAGTTCTTC. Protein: CASSYSGTDTNNEQFF.